This T cell receptor beta chain was found in a study of vaccination and CD4 T cells after COVID-19. For the study at large: Stimuli were overlapping spike peptide pools of SARS-CoV-2 and three common cold coronaviruses (HCoV-NL63, HCoV-OC43, HCoV-229E).

There are many counts of this clonotype. Its antigen is not known. CDR1 DFQATT and CDR2 SNEGSKA come from the germline V gene (reference sequence). This CDR3 region has 13 residues. Trimming took 2 bases from V and 3 from J, leaving 10 bases between them. At the Johns Hopkins FTIC core, DNA taken from cultured CD4+ T cells was sequenced by way of the Oncomine TCR Beta short-read assay. The authors extracted genomic DNA from cultured CD4+ T cells. TCRdb re-analysed the PCR reads in MiXCR, keeping a single row per CDR3 protein. There are some 24,000 distinct CDR3 sequences in the sample; roughly 29% occur only once, and roughly 3% lies in the top ten. Time point specified: late sampling 161 to 241 days after vaccination in a few convalescent patients. Treatment meaning: roughly nine-day PBMC culture with coronavirus spike peptide pools or control peptides (ViraFEST assay). ViraFEST sequenced TCRs after peptide-pool expansion of antigen-specific T cells.

This sequence originates from a human donor who had recovered from COVID-19. This chain uses TRBV20-1 with TRBJ2-5; D call uncertain. Sample: CD4+ T cells from blood, cultured in vitro, taken about 7 months after SARS-CoV-2 vaccination. The DNA of the CDR3 is TGCAGTGCTAGACGGCCAGCGAAAGAGACCCAGTACTTC. Its protein is CSARRPAKETQYF.